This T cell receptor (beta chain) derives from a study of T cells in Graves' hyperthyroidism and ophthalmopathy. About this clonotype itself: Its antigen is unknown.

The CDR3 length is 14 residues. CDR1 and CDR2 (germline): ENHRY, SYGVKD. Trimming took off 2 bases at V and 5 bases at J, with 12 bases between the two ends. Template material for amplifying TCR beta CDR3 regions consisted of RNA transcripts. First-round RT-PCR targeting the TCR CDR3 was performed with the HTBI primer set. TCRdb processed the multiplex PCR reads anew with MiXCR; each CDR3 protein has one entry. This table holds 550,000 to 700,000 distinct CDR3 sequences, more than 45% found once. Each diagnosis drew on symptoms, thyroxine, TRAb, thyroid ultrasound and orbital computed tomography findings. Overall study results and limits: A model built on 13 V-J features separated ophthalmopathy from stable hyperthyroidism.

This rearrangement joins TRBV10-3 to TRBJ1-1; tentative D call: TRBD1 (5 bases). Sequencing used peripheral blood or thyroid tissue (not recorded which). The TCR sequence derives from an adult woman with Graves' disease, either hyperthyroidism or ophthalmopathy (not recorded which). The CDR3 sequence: CAISEVPSGTEAFF. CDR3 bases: TGTGCCATCAGTGAGGTCCCCTCAGGGACTGAAGCTTTCTTT.